Included here is one TCR beta chain sequence, with context. The sample belongs to a study of blood T cell repertoires in COVID-19. Across the whole study: Cohort 3 donors counted as recovered after two negative PCRs, clearance, or resolved symptoms. In each case, the material was cDNA or gDNA derived from T cells, B-cell-depleted T cells, or PBMCs.

Recruitment covered about two dozen US areas and drew participants whose ages spanned about 18 to 90 years. The CDR3 totals 14 residues. V was shortened by 3 bases and J by 3 bases, with 12 bases between the two germline ends. CDR1 SGHDT and CDR2 YYEEEE come from the germline V gene. Measured with immunoSEQ multiplex PCR; TCRdb has only the in-frame clones, and not every one. The data hold roughly 230,000 clones, with about nine tenths observed a single time. The rearrangement joins TRBV5-6 to TRBJ1-2; D may be TRBD1 (5 bases). The origin of this receptor is a man aged 30-40 years in a cohort exposed to, infected with or recovered from COVID-19 (not recorded which). Source material: PBMCs or T cells enriched from blood (not recorded which). The CDR3 sequence is CASSSLGGDYGYTF. The CDR3 DNA sequence: TGTGCCAGCAGCTCCCTCGGGGGGGACTATGGCTACACCTTC.